The 27 T cell receptor beta chains below were found in one sample sequenced in a study of T-cell reconstitution after alpha-beta-depleted transplantation in children. Researchers prepared the TCRbeta library using unique molecular identifiers, the study reports. TCRdb re-derived calls from the PCR reads in MiXCR, one entry per CDR3 protein. The table has about 870,000 distinct CDR3 sequences, 15% to 20% seen once. The sample was PBMCs, mostly from graft donor cells, taken 360 days after TCRalphabeta/CD19-depleted stem cell transplant. Receptor source: a male patient younger than 18 who had a stem cell transplant for acute lymphoblastic leukemia, so the T cells may come from the graft donor.

This clonotype showed up many times. V gene TRBV10-1 combines with J gene TRBJ1-1; no firm D call. Germline assignment: CDR1 WNHNN and CDR2 SYGVQD (reference sequence). The V and J ends lost 7 bases and 4 bases respectively, with 16 bases between them. The CDR3 loop spans 14 amino acids. The chain's CDR3 is CASKLDRRSTEAFF. As DNA, the CDR3 is TGCGCCAGCAAATTGGATCGGAGGAGCACTGAAGCTTTCTTT.

This clonotype was seen a few times. V gene TRBV5-1 combines with J gene TRBJ2-1; weak D call: TRBD1 (6 bases). CDR3 length equals 13 residues. The germline gives CDR1 SGHRS, CDR2 YFSETQ. Trimming took off 7 bases at V and 6 bases at J, with 14 bases between the two ends. The DNA of the CDR3 is TGCGCCAGCCGGGACACCCATTTCAATGAGCAGTTCTTC. Translated: CASRDTHFNEQFF.

The J gene is TRBJ2-3, the V gene TRBV29-1; 9 bases map to TRBD2. The V gene end was trimmed by 4 bases and the J gene end by 0 bases; junction bases not matched to a gene: 8. Germline V gene data show CDR1 as SQVTM and CDR2 as ANQGSEA. The CDR3 is 16 residues long. CDR3 bases: TGCAGCGTTGTGGACCTAGCGGGGACTAGCACAGATACGCAGTATTTT. It specifies CSVVDLAGTSTDTQYF.

There are a few counts of this clonotype. This chain joins TRBV7-2 and TRBJ2-7; either TRBD1 or TRBD2 may supply D (5 bases each). The V and J ends lost 2 bases and 0 bases respectively, with 17 bases between them. Germline loops: CDR1 SGHTA, CDR2 FQGNSA. This CDR3 contains 17 residues. CDR3 in DNA: TGTGCCAGCAGCTTACCCCGGGGCAGGGTAGACTCCTACGAGCAGTACTTC. Protein sequence: CASSLPRGRVDSYEQYF. Complete variable domain (other parts from reference TRBV7-2 and TRBJ2-7): GAGVSQSPSNKVTEKGKDVELRCDPISGHTALYWYRQSLGQGLEFLIYFQGNSAPDKSGLPSDRFSAERTGGSVSTLTIQRTQQEDSAVYLCASSLPRGRVDSYEQYFGPGTRLTVT.

There are a few counts of this clonotype. This chain connects TRBV14 to TRBJ2-1, with D hard to call. V dropped 0 bases and J dropped 4 bases, with 10 bases sitting between them. The CDR3 has 15 amino acids. From germline, CDR1 is SGHDN and CDR2 FVKESK. CDR3 sequence reads: CASSQDLVRYNEQFF. The CDR3 DNA reads as TGTGCCAGCAGCCAAGATCTTGTCAGATACAATGAGCAGTTCTTC.

The rearrangement links TRBV5-1 to TRBJ2-1; the D call may be TRBD1 or TRBD2 (7 bases each). CDR3 length: 20 amino acids. Looked up from germline, CDR1 is SGHRS and CDR2 is YFSETQ. The germline V and J ends were trimmed by 6 bases and 4 bases, with 32 bases remaining between them. The chain's CDR3 is CASTRSSEGAILASYNEQFF. CDR3 coding DNA: TGCGCCAGCACCCGGTCCTCGGAGGGGGCTATACTAGCGTCATACAATGAGCAGTTCTTC.

This clonotype was seen only a few times. The CDR3 protein is CASSRARYNEQFF. For the CDR3, the DNA is TGTGCCAGCAGTCGAGCACGATACAATGAGCAGTTCTTC. V usage is TRBV6-1 and J usage is TRBJ2-1; D is undetermined. The CDR3 is 13 residues long. V gave up 5 bases and J gave up 4 bases, with 9 bases separating them. In germline, CDR1 is MNHNS, CDR2 SASEGT.

The rearrangement links TRBV20-1 to TRBJ1-1; TRBD1 agrees at 7 bases. CDR1 and CDR2 from the germline V gene are DFQATT and SNEGSKA (reference sequence). CDR3 length equals 15 residues. V shed 2 bases, J shed 5 bases, and the junction held 11 bases outside the gene matches. CDR3 region: CSARNISQGGTEAFF. In DNA form, the CDR3 reads TGCAGTGCTAGAAACATTTCGCAGGGGGGAACTGAAGCTTTCTTT.

This clonotype was seen only a few times. The chain links TRBV12-3 or TRBV12-4 to TRBJ2-1, with 14 bases aligning to TRBD2. This CDR3 is 14 amino acids long. Trimming cost V 7 bases and J 9 bases; bases outside gene matches: 5. Written as DNA, the CDR3 is TGTGCCAGCACCCCGGGACTAGCGGGAGTTGAGCAGTTCTTC. Translated, it gives CASTPGLAGVEQFF.

This clonotype appeared a few times. The V and J genes are TRBV5-1 and TRBJ2-2; 8 bases match TRBD1. The germline V gene encodes CDR1 SGHRS and CDR2 YFSETQ. The junction had 7 bases not matched to a gene; V was cut back by 5 bases and J by 1 base. The CDR3 extends over 16 amino acids. The CDR3 coding sequence is TGCGCCAGCAGTATCTCAGACAGGGGGAACACCGGGGAGCTGTTTTTT. Amino acid sequence: CASSISDRGNTGELFF.

This clonotype showed up just a few times. The DNA for the CDR3 is TGTGCCAGCTCACCCGAAGGGGAGACCCAGTACTTC. Encoded protein: CASSPEGETQYF. The chain recombines TRBV18 with TRBJ2-5; D remains ambiguous. Germline lookup yields CDR1 KGHSH and CDR2 LQKENI. The CDR3 is 12 amino acids. The V and J ends lost 3 bases and 5 bases respectively, with 7 bases between them.

The chain has TRBV7-2 and TRBJ2-3; the D is unclear. Deletions cut 2 bases from V and 1 base from J, with 10 bases between. CDR3 length equals 15 residues. Germline lookup yields CDR1 SGHTA and CDR2 FQGNSA. CDR3 region: CASSLLLSGTDTQYF. The CDR3 nucleotides read TGTGCCAGCAGCTTATTGCTAAGCGGCACAGATACGCAGTATTTT. Combining the CDR3 with reference TRBV7-2 and TRBJ2-3 gives the whole variable domain GAGVSQSPSNKVTEKGKDVELRCDPISGHTALYWYRQSLGQGLEFLIYFQGNSAPDKSGLPSDRFSAERTGGSVSTLTIQRTQQEDSAVYLCASSLLLSGTDTQYFGPGTRLTVL.

This clonotype was recorded many times. The rearrangement joins TRBV29-1 to TRBJ2-5; 7 nucleotides line up with TRBD1. The CDR3 is 12 amino acids. Germline CDR1 and CDR2: SQVTM and ANQGSEA. J lost 1 base, V lost 5 bases, and 1 base had no gene match. The CDR3 is CSVYRGQETQYF. CDR3 DNA: TGCAGCGTTTACAGGGGCCAAGAGACCCAGTACTTC.

This clonotype was found a few times. This chain links TRBV7-9 with TRBJ2-1, with 12 bases lining up with TRBD2. Germline V gene lookup returns CDR1 SEHNR and CDR2 FQNEAQ (reference sequence). J was trimmed by 0 bases and V by 7 bases; bases with no gene match: 13. The CDR3 is made up of 19 amino acids. The CDR3 here is CASILLTSGRLSSYNEQFF. The CDR3 DNA reads as TGTGCCAGCATCCTCTTGACTAGCGGGAGACTAAGCTCCTACAATGAGCAGTTCTTC. Based on the CDR3 plus reference TRBV7-9 and TRBJ2-1, the full variable domain is DTGVSQNPRHKITKRGQNVTFRCDPISEHNRLYWYRQTLGQGPEFLTYFQNEAQLEKSRLLSDRFSAERPKGSFSTLEIQRTEQGDSAMYLCASILLTSGRLSSYNEQFFGPGTRLTVL.

This clonotype has a handful of counts. CDR3 amino acids: CSASDWHRKEQFF. CDR3 DNA: TGCAGTGCTAGTGACTGGCATCGAAAGGAGCAGTTCTTC. J is TRBJ2-1 and V is TRBV20-1; no firm D call. Per germline, CDR1 DFQATT and CDR2 SNEGSKA (reference sequence). CDR3 length: 13 amino acids. Trimming cost V 3 bases and J 10 bases, with 16 bases left between them.

The CDR3, as DNA: TGCGCCAGCAGCTTGGGCCAGGGGCGCTTATCTGGGGCCAACGTCCTGACTTTC. It codes for CASSLGQGRLSGANVLTF. The J gene is TRBJ2-6, the V gene TRBV5-1; possible D gene TRBD1, 6 bases. The CDR3 is made up of 18 amino acids. The germline gives CDR1 SGHRS, CDR2 YFSETQ. V lost 0 bases to trimming and J lost 1 base, with 14 bases between them.

This rearrangement joins TRBV11-2 to TRBJ2-3; 7 bases are shared with TRBD2. J gave up 6 bases and V 3 bases, and 9 bases lay outside the gene matches. The CDR3 contains 15 residues. Germline assignment: CDR1 SGHAT and CDR2 FQNNGV. The CDR3 DNA follows: TGTGCCAGCAGCTTCGGCGGGAGTCTTGGGGATACGCAGTATTTT. Residues: CASSFGGSLGDTQYF. Using reference TRBV11-2 and TRBJ2-3 for the parts outside the CDR3, the full variable domain is EAGVAQSPRYKIIEKRQSVAFWCNPISGHATLYWYQQILGQGPKLLIQFQNNGVVDDSQLPKDRFSAERLKGVDSTLKIQPAKLEDSAVYLCASSFGGSLGDTQYFGPGTRLTVL.

In this sample, this clonotype turned up a few times. The chain employs TRBV10-3 and TRBJ2-4, with TRBD2 identical over 14 bases. CDR1 and CDR2 (germline): ENHRY, SYGVKD. Trimming took 3 bases from V and 6 from J; bases not matched to a gene: 4. The CDR3 is made up of 16 amino acids. The CDR3 spells CAISEGLAGGGNIQYF. CDR3 nucleotide sequence: TGTGCCATCAGTGAAGGACTAGCGGGAGGAGGAAACATTCAGTACTTC.

There are a few counts of this clonotype. This sequence joins TRBV5-1 and TRBJ1-5; D gene uncertain. The CDR3 is made up of 15 amino acids. Trimming removed 4 bases from V and 5 bases from J, with 16 bases in between. The germline V gene encodes CDR1 SGHRS and CDR2 YFSETQ. The CDR3 nucleotides are TGCGCCAGCAGCCCCGGCGACTTCCCGGATCAGCCCCAGCATTTT. This encodes CASSPGDFPDQPQHF.

In its sample, this clonotype was seen a few times. The V and J genes are TRBV29-1 and TRBJ1-5; D is perhaps TRBD1 (6 bases). This CDR3 has 16 amino acids. Between the trimmed V and J ends, which lost 1 base and 1 base, there was a span of 14 bases. Germline CDR1 reads SQVTM; CDR2 reads ANQGSEA. CDR3 bases: TGCAGCGTTGAAGTAAGTACAGGGTGGAGCAATCAGCCCCAGCATTTT. This translates into CSVEVSTGWSNQPQHF.

This chain links TRBV4-1 with TRBJ1-2; a possible D gene is TRBD1 (5 bases). The V end was cut by 1 base, the J end by 4 bases, with 25 bases between. This CDR3 has 19 residues. Germline V gene data show CDR1 as MGHRA and CDR2 as YSYEKL. The CDR3 sequence is CASSQVVNKGQRSIYGYTF. CDR3 coding DNA: TGCGCCAGCAGCCAAGTCGTGAATAAGGGGCAGAGGTCCATCTATGGCTACACCTTC.

The V gene is TRBV7-2, the J gene TRBJ2-1, with TRBD2 matching 10 bases. The germline gives CDR1 SGHTA, CDR2 FQGNSA. This CDR3 is built from 17 residues. The J segment lost 4 bases and the V segment lost 5 bases, leaving 11 bases of the junction unmatched. The CDR3 nucleotides read TGTGCCAGCAGCCCCCGGACTAGCGGAGTGGGTTACAATGAGCAGTTCTTC. Its translation: CASSPRTSGVGYNEQFF.

J is TRBJ2-1 and V is TRBV20-1; 7 positions match TRBD2. This CDR3 is built from 15 residues. V shed 6 bases and J 6 bases; nucleotides not matched to a gene: 14. CDR1 DFQATT and CDR2 SNEGSKA come from the germline V gene (reference sequence). The CDR3 region is CSAEGRALAVNEQFF. DNA for the CDR3: TGCAGTGCAGAGGGGAGGGCACTGGCCGTCAATGAGCAGTTCTTC.

This clonotype has just a few counts. This rearrangement joins TRBV5-1 to TRBJ2-1, with TRBD2 identical over 7 bases. This CDR3 is built from 12 residues. CDR1 and CDR2 from the germline V gene are SGHRS and YFSETQ. V lost 4 bases to trimming and J lost 6 bases; unmatched junction nucleotides: 1. The CDR3 DNA sequence: TGCGCCAGCAGCGCTAGCGGCAATGAGCAGTTCTTC. Amino acid sequence: CASSASGNEQFF.

This clonotype was recorded at least ten times. This rearrangement joins TRBV5-1 to TRBJ2-2; D gene unclear. V lost 0 bases and J lost 6, with 9 bases in between. The V gene's germline CDR1 is SGHRS and CDR2 YFSETQ. The CDR3 contains 14 residues. The CDR3 sequence is CASSLVGMAGELFF. The CDR3 DNA follows: TGCGCCAGCAGCTTGGTAGGGATGGCCGGGGAGCTGTTTTTT.

The chain joins TRBV5-1 to TRBJ2-1, with 9 nucleotides matching TRBD1. V lost 0 bases to trimming and J lost 2 bases; unmatched junction nucleotides: 21. This CDR3 has 22 amino acids. In germline, CDR1 is SGHRS, CDR2 YFSETQ. The CDR3 nucleotides are TGCGCCAGCAGCTTGGCCGAGGGAGTATTAGAAACAGGGGGCGATACCTACAATGAGCAGTTCTTC. This gives the protein CASSLAEGVLETGGDTYNEQFF.

The J gene is TRBJ2-7, the V gene TRBV19; 8 nucleotides align to TRBD2. CDR1 is LNHDA, CDR2 SQIVND, per germline (reference sequence). Trimming cost V 8 bases and J 3 bases; bases outside gene matches: 15. The CDR3 covers 16 residues. CDR3 sequence: CASSSVSGNRDYEQYF. Written as DNA, the CDR3 is TGTGCCAGTTCTTCCGTTAGCGGGAACAGGGACTACGAGCAGTACTTC.